This TCR beta chain is drawn from a study of neurological immune-mediated disorders. Study conclusions and caveats: Multiple sclerosis, the disease with the least TCR clonal expansion, fell below healthy controls, whereas HTLV-1-associated myelopathy showed the most.

The authors made cDNA by 5'RACE with 10-nucleotide random UMIs. TCRdb reprocessed the 5' RACE reads via MiXCR and lists one record per CDR3 protein. The table lists about 59,000 distinct CDR3 sequences, 24% of them singletons, with about 4.5% in the top ten. Germline V gene data show CDR1 as SGHRS and CDR2 as YFSETQ. The CDR3 has 17 amino acids. Germline trimming cut 2 bases from V and 9 bases from J; bases unmatched to any gene: 16. This clonotype has at least ten counts. Its specificity is not known. Time point meaning: technical triplicate 2. Sequencing was performed on PBMCs. The chain links TRBV5-1 to TRBJ2-1; 8 bases line up with TRBD2. The origin of this receptor is a man aged 55 to 70 with HTLV-1-associated myelopathy (HAM/TSP). The CDR3 DNA follows: TGCGCCAGCAGCTTAGATGCCGGGACTAGTAGCGGAGTTGAGCAGTTCTTC. This translates into CASSLDAGTSSGVEQFF.